The 31 T cell receptor beta chains in this list originate from one sample, sequenced in a study of T cells in Graves' hyperthyroidism and ophthalmopathy. RNA transcripts yielded amplified TCR beta CDR3 regions. Using the HTBI primer set, a first-round RT-PCR was run on the TCR CDR3. Each CDR3 protein is one row after TCRdb ran MiXCR on the multiplex PCR reads. Of about 700,000 distinct CDR3 sequences listed, about 14% are singletons. The sequenced material came from blood. These receptors came from a woman under 30 with Graves' hyperthyroidism.

This clonotype was seen only a few times. The CDR3 spells CASSYYRRPPDTQYF. For the CDR3, the DNA is TGTGCCAGCAGTTACTATCGTAGGCCCCCAGATACGCAGTATTTT. This chain uses TRBV6-2 or TRBV6-3 with TRBJ2-3; D remains unclear. The CDR3 consists of 15 residues. V dropped 1 base and J dropped 4 bases, with 12 bases sitting between them. The germline V gene has CDR1 MNHEY and CDR2 SVGEGT.

This clonotype was counted at least ten times. V and J are TRBV5-1 and TRBJ2-7; 9 bases line up with TRBD1. The CDR3 extends over 15 amino acids. The trim removed 0 bases at V and 6 bases at J, leaving 7 bases unmatched. CDR1 and CDR2 (germline): SGHRS, YFSETQ. CDR3: CASSLGGQGSFEQYF. Written as DNA, the CDR3 is TGCGCCAGCAGCTTGGGGGGACAGGGCAGCTTCGAGCAGTACTTC.

This clonotype was counted ten times or more. V gene TRBV12-3 or TRBV12-4 combines with J gene TRBJ2-1, with 7 bases fitting TRBD2. The CDR3 runs to 16 residues. V lost 5 bases to trimming and J lost 2 bases; unmatched junction nucleotides: 9. The CDR3 loop is CASSPFTSVPYNEQFF. The CDR3 DNA reads TGTGCCAGCAGTCCATTTACTAGCGTACCCTACAATGAGCAGTTCTTC.

This clonotype was observed a handful of times. V gene TRBV30 combines with J gene TRBJ2-5; TRBD2 matches 9 bases. This CDR3 comprises 15 residues. V lost 1 base and J lost 5; bases outside the gene matches: 8. Germline CDR1 and CDR2: GTSNPN and SVGIG (reference sequence). The CDR3 nucleotides read TGTGCCTGGAGTGGGGTAGCGGGGGCCCGGGAGACCCAGTACTTC. Encoded protein: CAWSGVAGARETQYF.

This clonotype appeared many times. The chain is built from TRBV27 and TRBJ2-4, with D possibly called TRBD1 or TRBD2 (6 bases each). Germline lookup yields CDR1 MNHEY and CDR2 SMNVEV (reference sequence). This CDR3 region has 17 residues. Trimming took off 5 bases at V and 1 base at J, with 18 bases between the two ends. The CDR3 loop reads CASSARGALSAKNIQYF. CDR3 coding DNA: TGTGCCAGCAGTGCGAGGGGGGCCTTATCGGCCAAAAACATTCAGTACTTC.

The rearrangement uses TRBV6-5 and TRBJ1-1; no clear D gene. Germline lookup yields CDR1 MNHEY and CDR2 SVGAGI. The CDR3 length is 15 residues. Trimming stripped 0 bases from V and 5 bases from J, with 13 bases between. This CDR3 is CASSYSKLWETEAFF. CDR3 DNA: TGTGCCAGCAGTTACTCGAAATTGTGGGAAACTGAAGCTTTCTTT.

This clonotype was counted many times. The chain carries TRBV6-2 or TRBV6-3 and TRBJ1-2; D is unresolved. The length of the CDR3 is 13 residues. The V gene's germline CDR1 is MNHEY and CDR2 SVGEGT. Trimming removed 2 bases at V and 2 bases at J, with 6 bases between. The CDR3 DNA follows: TGTGCCAGCAGTTACAACAGAAACTATGGCTACACCTTC. Protein: CASSYNRNYGYTF.

This clonotype was observed at least ten times. The rearrangement links TRBV2 to TRBJ2-7; TRBD1 aligns across 10 bases. Trimming cost V 6 bases and J 2 bases; bases outside gene matches: 1. The CDR3 runs 13 residues. The germline V gene has CDR1 SNHLY and CDR2 FYNNEI. The CDR3, as DNA: TGTGCCAGCAGAGGGACAGGGGCCTACGAGCAGTACTTC. Translating gives CASRGTGAYEQYF.

This clonotype was detected many times. The V and J genes are TRBV20-1 and TRBJ2-5; D remains unclear. V was trimmed by 0 bases and J by 7 bases, leaving 18 bases between them. CDR1 is DFQATT, CDR2 SNEGSKA, per germline (reference sequence). This CDR3 is 15 amino acids long. CDR3 nucleotides: TGCAGTGCTAGAGATCAGCAGGCCCCCGGGTGGACCCAGTACTTC. Its translation: CSARDQQAPGWTQYF.

This clonotype was picked up a small number of times. The gene calls are TRBV29-1 and TRBJ2-7; D possibly uses TRBD1 or TRBD2 (6 bases each). Germline V gene sequence: CDR1 SQVTM, CDR2 ANQGSEA. This CDR3 is built from 13 residues. V lost 4 bases to trimming and J lost 1 base, with 11 bases between them. The DNA for the CDR3 is TGCAGCGTTGTCTCGGGGGCATCCTACGAGCAGTACTTC. It codes for CSVVSGASYEQYF.

This clonotype was observed a handful of times. The rearrangement joins TRBV2 to TRBJ2-1; possibly TRBD1 for D (5 bases). Germline V lookup: CDR1 SNHLY, CDR2 FYNNEI. The V end lost 7 bases, the J end lost 0 bases, and 19 bases lay between the germline ends. The CDR3 loop spans 17 amino acids. The CDR3 loop is CASTSGMGRSSYNEQFF. The CDR3 DNA is TGTGCCAGCACCTCAGGGATGGGGCGAAGCTCCTACAATGAGCAGTTCTTC.

A note on this clonotype: A much larger clonotype is one base distant, so this may be a read error. The CDR3 bases are TGTGCCAGCAGTGATCAGGCCTTGACAGGCTACACCTTC. Protein product: CASSDQALTGYTF. This chain uses TRBV2 with TRBJ1-2; D not certain. Trimming took off 3 bases at V and 8 bases at J, with 13 bases between the two ends. CDR1 and CDR2 from the germline V gene are SNHLY and FYNNEI. The CDR3 totals 13 residues.

The CDR3 sequence: CASSYLPPGGSGADTQYF. The CDR3 nucleotides are TGTGCCAGCAGTTACCTCCCCCCCGGAGGTAGCGGGGCAGATACGCAGTATTTT. V gene TRBV12-3 or TRBV12-4 combines with J gene TRBJ2-3; 8 bases are shared with TRBD2. The CDR3 consists of 18 residues. Trimming at V came to 4 bases and at J to 4 bases, leaving 16 bases not matched to a gene.

This clonotype was counted many times. J is TRBJ2-2 and V is TRBV28; no clear D. This CDR3 spans 14 amino acids. Per the germline V gene, CDR1 is MDHEN and CDR2 is SYDVKM. V lost 3 bases to trimming and J lost 2 bases, with 7 bases between them. The CDR3 loop is CASSFPLNTGELFF. The CDR3 region has the DNA TGTGCCAGCAGTTTTCCTCTTAACACCGGGGAGCTGTTTTTT.

This rearrangement joins TRBV11-2 to TRBJ1-2, with D hard to call. Germline V lookup: CDR1 SGHAT, CDR2 FQNNGV. The V gene lost 3 bases and the J gene lost 1 base, with 21 bases spanning the gap. There are 18 residues in the CDR3. The CDR3 DNA is TGTGCCAGCAGCTTGGGGTATAAGAACAGCTTAAGTAACTATGGCTACACCTTC. This codes for CASSLGYKNSLSNYGYTF.

In this sample, this clonotype turned up a few times. The chain uses TRBV5-6 and TRBJ2-4; D is uncertain. The CDR3 contains 14 residues. The ends were cut back, 0 bases at V and 0 bases at J, with 4 bases in the middle. Germline assignment: CDR1 SGHDT and CDR2 YYEEEE. The CDR3 DNA is TGTGCCAGCAGCTTGGAATTAGCCAAAAACATTCAGTACTTC. As protein: CASSLELAKNIQYF.

This clonotype was recorded many times. The chain is built from TRBV20-1 and TRBJ2-3, with no clear D. Deletions cut 6 bases from V and 0 bases from J, with 7 bases between. Germline values: CDR1 DFQATT, CDR2 SNEGSKA (reference sequence). This CDR3 region has 12 residues. The CDR3 loop is CSAVRSTDTQYF. The CDR3 DNA reads as TGCAGTGCCGTTCGAAGCACAGATACGCAGTATTTT.

This clonotype was seen only a few times. This chain uses TRBV6-2 or TRBV6-3 with TRBJ2-7, with 7 nucleotides matching TRBD2. Germline CDR1 reads MNHEY; CDR2 reads SVGEGT. V lost 0 bases and J lost 1; bases outside the gene matches: 9. This CDR3 comprises 17 residues. As DNA, the CDR3 is TGTGCCAGCAGTTACTCCCCAGAGCTAGCGGTATCCTACGAGCAGTACTTC. Encoded protein: CASSYSPELAVSYEQYF.

This clonotype was detected only a few times. The genes are TRBV6-2 or TRBV6-3 and TRBJ1-1; no definite D call. Germline-derived CDR1 and CDR2 are MNHEY and SVGEGT. V was shortened by 5 bases and J by 1 base, with 20 bases between the two germline ends. This CDR3 is built from 17 residues. CDR3 in amino acids: CASSVTLQGLSNTEAFF. DNA for the CDR3: TGTGCCAGCAGTGTAACTCTACAAGGGCTATCGAACACTGAAGCTTTCTTT.

The chain recombines TRBV5-5 with TRBJ1-4; 7 bases map to TRBD1. V shed 4 bases and J 0 bases; nucleotides not matched to a gene: 6. The germline CDR1 and CDR2 sequences are SGHKS and YYEKEE (reference sequence). This CDR3 is 16 amino acids long. The CDR3 coding sequence is TGTGCCAGCAGCGTGTCGGGGACAGCAACTAATGAAAAACTGTTTTTT. Its protein product is CASSVSGTATNEKLFF. Full variable domain (outside the CDR3, taken from reference TRBV5-5 and TRBJ1-4): DAGVTQSPTHLIKTRGQQVTLRCSPISGHKSVSWYQQVLGQGPQFIFQYYEKEERGRGNFPDRFSARQFPNYSSELNVNALLLGDSALYLCASSVSGTATNEKLFFGSGTQLSVL.

The gene calls are TRBV4-1 and TRBJ2-3; possibly TRBD1 for D (5 bases). V was cut by 2 bases and J by 2 bases, with 8 bases left in between. CDR3 length equals 14 residues. The germline V gene encodes CDR1 MGHRA and CDR2 YSYEKL. The chain's CDR3 is CASSQYRITDTQYF. CDR3 sequence (DNA): TGCGCCAGCAGCCAATACAGGATCACAGATACGCAGTATTTT.

The sample holds a few counts of this clonotype. The V and J genes are TRBV7-9 and TRBJ2-3, with 8 bases fitting TRBD1. Germline-derived CDR1 and CDR2 are SEHNR and FQNEAQ (reference sequence). V lost 5 bases and J lost 3; bases outside the gene matches: 10. The length of the CDR3 is 16 residues. CDR3 nucleotide sequence: TGTGCCAGCAGCCAAGCCTCAGGGGGCGCGACAGATACGCAGTATTTT. It specifies CASSQASGGATDTQYF.

CDR3 sequence: CSARDNRGTNYGYTF. Here the CDR3 DNA reads TGCAGTGCTAGAGACAACAGGGGGACTAACTATGGCTACACCTTC. V is TRBV20-1 and J is TRBJ1-2; 8 bases match TRBD1. The V segment lost 0 bases and the J segment 0 bases; nucleotides outside the gene matches: 3. The CDR3 loop spans 15 amino acids. Germline V lookup: CDR1 DFQATT, CDR2 SNEGSKA (reference sequence).

This clonotype occurred many times. This chain joins TRBV6-1 and TRBJ2-5; 9 bases match TRBD1. CDR1 and CDR2 (germline): MNHNS, SASEGT. V shed 6 bases and J 1 base; nucleotides not matched to a gene: 6. This CDR3 has 15 amino acids. The CDR3 sequence: CASRPDRGSQETQYF. DNA for the CDR3: TGTGCCAGCAGGCCCGACAGGGGGAGCCAAGAGACCCAGTACTTC.

This clonotype was seen many times. The chain links TRBV7-9 to TRBJ1-6; a weak D match, TRBD1 (5 bases). The CDR3 runs to 16 residues. CDR1 is SEHNR, CDR2 FQNEAQ, per germline (reference sequence). The V end lost 5 bases, the J end lost 0 bases, and 11 bases lay between the germline ends. In DNA, the CDR3 is TGTGCCAGCAGCGCACGGGGGAGCTCCTATAATTCACCCCTCCACTTT. It codes for CASSARGSSYNSPLHF.

This clonotype was detected ten times or more. V usage is TRBV7-6 and J usage is TRBJ2-5; maybe TRBD2 (6 bases). Germline-derived CDR1 and CDR2 are SGHVS and FNYEAQ. The V end lost 5 bases, the J end lost 5 bases, and 18 bases lay between the germline ends. The CDR3 consists of 15 residues. CDR3 nucleotide sequence: TGTGCCAGCAGCACGCGGTGGGGGGACTGGGAGACCCAGTACTTC. This translates into CASSTRWGDWETQYF.

The CDR3 sequence is CASSSGQGALGKLFF. The CDR3 DNA follows: TGTGCCAGCAGCTCCGGACAGGGGGCCCTTGGGAAACTGTTTTTT. The chain employs TRBV27 and TRBJ1-4; TRBD1 agrees at 11 bases. After removal of 6 bases from V and 11 bases from J, the junction contained 11 bases not matched to a gene. The CDR3 has 15 residues. Germline V gives CDR1 MNHEY, CDR2 SMNVEV (reference sequence). The full variable domain, with the rest looked up from reference TRBV27 and TRBJ1-4, is EAQVTQNPRYLITVTGKKLTVTCSQNMNHEYMSWYRQDPGLGLRQIYYSMNVEVTDKGDVPEGYKVSRKEKRNFPLILESPSPNQTSLYFCASSSGQGALGKLFFGSGTQLSVL.

Ten or more counts support this clonotype. This chain connects TRBV3-1 to TRBJ1-3, with D hard to call. Per germline, CDR1 LGHDT and CDR2 YNNKEL (reference sequence). Trimming took 0 bases from V and 4 from J, leaving 4 bases between them. CDR3 length equals 13 residues. CDR3 nucleotides: TGTGCCAGCAGCCAAGAAAGGGGAAACACCATATATTTT. It yields the protein CASSQERGNTIYF.

The rearrangement joins TRBV7-8 to TRBJ2-2, with 8 positions matching TRBD1. The CDR3 contains 16 residues. Germline CDR1 is SGHVS and CDR2 is FQNEAQ. Trimming at V came to 5 bases and at J to 1 base, leaving 6 bases not matched to a gene. The CDR3 DNA is TGTGCCAGCAGCCTTCAGACAGGGGTGAACACCGGGGAGCTGTTTTTT. Translating it yields CASSLQTGVNTGELFF.

This clonotype was recorded only once. A junction end diverges from the germline sequence, so it may reflect a read error. The chain joins TRBV10-1 to TRBJ1-1, with D hard to call. CDR3 length equals 12 residues. Per germline, CDR1 WNHNN and CDR2 SYGVQD (reference sequence). CDR3 sequence (DNA): TGCACCAGCAGTGACTTGAACACTGAAGCTTTCTTT. Translated: CTSSDLNTEAFF.

This clonotype was detected ten times or more. The CDR3 DNA is TGTGCCAGCAGGGCCGGGACTAAGCAGTATTTT. This codes for CASRAGTKQYF. The V call is TRBV6-2 or TRBV6-3, the J call TRBJ2-3, with TRBD2 identical over 7 bases. CDR3 length: 11 amino acids. Trimming took 6 bases from V and 11 from J; bases not matched to a gene: 5. Per the germline V gene, CDR1 is MNHEY and CDR2 is SVGEGT.